Listed below are T cell receptor beta chains from one sample, sequenced in a study of blood T cell repertoires in COVID-19. Produced via immunoSEQ multiplex PCR; TCRdb's table is partial and in-frame only. The sample comprises roughly 80,000 clones, roughly four fifths of which are singletons, and 13% rests with the top ten. Sequences were obtained from peripheral blood. These TCRs come from a human donor in a cohort sampled during active COVID-19. CDR3s include the opening cysteine and the closing phenylalanine or tryptophan. A D gene is named only where the DNA matches it firmly. Size is omitted from some rows. Given values are once, few, many or a class for expanded clones.

v_call	cdr3_length	clone_size	j_call	d_call	cdr3_nt	cdr3_aa
TRBV5-1	14	.	TRBJ2-5	TRBD1	TGCGCCAGCAGCTTGGCACAGGGGCGGGAGACCCAGTACTTC	CASSLAQGRETQYF
TRBV6-6	13	.	TRBJ2-7	.	TGTGCCAGCAGTGGCGTGACAAGCTACGAGCAGTACTTC	CASSGVTSYEQYF
TRBV19	17	.	TRBJ2-1	.	TGTGCCAGTAGTATAGAATTTGGGCCAGGGGTTGACAATGAGCAGTTCTTC	CASSIEFGPGVDNEQFF
TRBV5-1	15	few	TRBJ2-7	.	TGCGCCAGCAGCTTAATCGAGGGGGGGAACTACGAGCAGTACTTC	CASSLIEGGNYEQYF
TRBV5-1	15	.	TRBJ1-2	.	TGCGCCAGCAGCTTACGGGGGGCCGATAGCTATGGCTACACCTTC	CASSLRGADSYGYTF
TRBV6-5	14	.	TRBJ1-2	TRBD1	TGTGCCAGCAGCAGGAGGGACAGGAACTATGGCTACACCTTC	CASSRRDRNYGYTF
TRBV2	14	.	TRBJ1-1	TRBD1	TGTGCCAGCAGTCCACAGGGGCCCCACACTGAAGCTTTCTTT	CASSPQGPHTEAFF
TRBV11-2	17	.	TRBJ2-7	TRBD2	TGTGCCAGCAGCTTAATCGGGACTAGCGGGTCCCCCTACGAGCAGTACTTC	CASSLIGTSGSPYEQYF
TRBV10-3	17	.	TRBJ2-3	TRBD2	TGTGCCATCAGTGCGCCGACTAGCGGGGGGAACACAGATACGCAGTATTTT	CAISAPTSGGNTDTQYF
TRBV18	14	.	TRBJ2-5	.	TGTGCCAGCTCACCCCAGATCGTCCAAGAGACCCAGTACTTC	CASSPQIVQETQYF
TRBV5-1	12	.	TRBJ2-7	TRBD2	TGCGCCAGCAGTATGGGGGGGGACGAGCAGTACTTC	CASSMGGDEQYF
TRBV4-1	14	.	TRBJ2-7	.	TGCGCCAGCAGCCAACTGAGAGGTAGTTACGAGCAGTACTTC	CASSQLRGSYEQYF
TRBV4-1	15	.	TRBJ2-5	.	TGCGCCAGCAGCCAAGGACCGACAACAATAAAGACCCAGTACTTC	CASSQGPTTIKTQYF
TRBV13	14	.	TRBJ1-1	.	TGTGCCAGCAGCTTAGGCAGGGTGACAACTGAAGCTTTCTTT	CASSLGRVTTEAFF
TRBV4-1	16	.	TRBJ2-3	.	TGCGCCAGCAGCCAAGATACGTCTATGCCCACAGATACGCAGTATTTT	CASSQDTSMPTDTQYF
TRBV7-2	15	.	TRBJ2-7	TRBD2	TGTGCCAGCAGCTTAGTGCAAAGCGGGGCCTACGAGCAGTACTTC	CASSLVQSGAYEQYF
TRBV9	14	.	TRBJ2-3	TRBD1	TGTGCCAGCAGCGTAGACAGGGGTCGAGATACGCAGTATTTT	CASSVDRGRDTQYF
TRBV5-1	13	.	TRBJ1-5	.	TGCGCCAGCAGCTTGGAAGGGGCTCAGCCCCAGCATTTT	CASSLEGAQPQHF
TRBV2	14	.	TRBJ1-5	.	TGTGCCAGCAGTGAAGCGCTACAGGGTCAGCCCCAGCATTTT	CASSEALQGQPQHF